At least ten counts were recorded for the clone carrying this T cell receptor beta chain. The antigen is unknown. TCRdb passed the multiplex PCR reads through MiXCR, listing each CDR3 protein once. The data show roughly 110,000 distinct CDR3 sequences, 30% seen once. These data come from a study of breast tumors, draining lymph nodes, adjacent tissues. Points from the study as a whole: Tumor TCR diversity was below lymph nodes but above nontumor tissue.

Breast cancer patients provided tissue from their axillary draining lymph nodes. CDR3 length: 13 residues. Per germline, CDR1 ENHRY and CDR2 SYGVKD. The J segment lost 4 bases and the V segment lost 10 bases, leaving 7 bases of the junction unmatched. The sequence was obtained from a female donor with breast cancer. Some clones in this sample may be carry-over from other donors' samples. The V call is TRBV10-3, the J call TRBJ1-5; 7 bases line up with TRBD1. Sequencing was done on a sample of axillary lymph node tissue. The CDR3 region is CATLGQLNQPQHF. The CDR3 region has the DNA TGTGCCACTTTGGGACAGCTGAATCAGCCCCAGCATTTT.